Presented here are 21 T cell receptor beta chains from one specimen sequenced in a study of blood T cell repertoires in COVID-19. Clones were read by immunoSEQ multiplex PCR, and TCRdb kept only the in-frame ones, dropping some. The sample consists of a few hundred thousand clones, less than 85% of them appearing once. The sequenced sample was peripheral blood. These receptor sequences come from a woman in her late teens or twenties with acute or convalescent COVID-19.

CDR3 coding DNA: TGTGCCAGCAGCCAGGACAACTACGAGCAGTACTTC. Translating gives CASSQDNYEQYF. The rearrangement links TRBV6-5 to TRBJ2-7; D may be TRBD1 (5 bases). The CDR3 has 12 residues. In germline, CDR1 is MNHEY, CDR2 SVGAGI. Deletions cut 6 bases from V and 3 bases from J, with 9 bases between.

V and J are TRBV3-1 (or the pseudogene TRBV3-2) and TRBJ1-3; TRBD1 matches 8 bases. The CDR3 consists of 18 residues. From germline, CDR1 is LGHDT and CDR2 YNNKEL (reference sequence). Unmatched junction bases numbered 15, after V lost 3 bases and J lost 5 bases. Here the CDR3 DNA reads TGTGCCAGCAGCCACCGTACGGCGGGGCAGGGGGCCAGAAACACCATATATTTT. It codes for CASSHRTAGQGARNTIYF.

V and J are TRBV7-2 and TRBJ2-3; 8 bases are shared with TRBD2. Germline assignment: CDR1 SGHTA and CDR2 FQGNSA. The CDR3 covers 15 residues. The V and J ends lost 4 bases and 2 bases, in that order; junction bases with no gene match: 5. As DNA, the CDR3 is TGTGCCAGCAGCTCCAGCGGGAGAGTCACAGATACGCAGTATTTT. This translates into CASSSSGRVTDTQYF.

The chain employs TRBV18 and TRBJ1-2; the D gene is possibly TRBD1 (5 bases). Germline assignment: CDR1 KGHSH and CDR2 LQKENI. This CDR3 contains 16 residues. V lost 2 bases, J lost 4 bases, and 17 bases lay in between. The CDR3 spells CASSPISEGMGYGYTF. The CDR3 DNA reads TGTGCCAGCTCACCAATATCGGAGGGGATGGGCTATGGCTACACCTTC. The whole variable domain, filled in from reference TRBV18 and TRBJ1-2, reads NAGVMQNPRHLVRRRGQEARLRCSPMKGHSHVYWYRQLPEEGLKFMVYLQKENIIDESGMPKERFSAEFPKEGPSILRIQQVVRGDSAAYFCASSPISEGMGYGYTFGSGTRLTVV.

This sequence joins TRBV27 and TRBJ1-5, with D perhaps matching TRBD1 (6 bases). The CDR3 runs 12 residues. The V gene lost 3 bases and the J gene lost 7 bases, with 7 bases spanning the gap. Germline CDR1 and CDR2: MNHEY and SMNVEV (reference sequence). As DNA, the CDR3 is TGTGCCAGCAGTTTCCAGGGGCAGCCCCAGCATTTT. Its protein is CASSFQGQPQHF.

This chain links TRBV28 with TRBJ1-5, with TRBD1 as a possible D gene (5 bases). Germline V lookup: CDR1 MDHEN, CDR2 SYDVKM. CDR3 length: 15 residues. V was clipped by 2 bases and J by 3 bases, with 11 bases between them. This chain's CDR3 is CASSLIPGLNQPQHF. CDR3 coding DNA: TGTGCCAGCAGTTTAATCCCAGGGCTCAATCAGCCCCAGCATTTT.

The chain couples TRBV30 to TRBJ1-2; 8 nucleotides match TRBD1. The trim removed 0 bases at V and 6 bases at J, leaving 12 bases unmatched. The CDR3 has 16 residues. Germline V lookup: CDR1 GTSNPN, CDR2 SVGIG (reference sequence). The CDR3 nucleotides read TGTGCCTGGAGTGTAAACTTTGCAGGGGGCTCCGATGGCTACACCTTC. This sequence encodes CAWSVNFAGGSDGYTF. Looking up the rest from reference TRBV30 and TRBJ1-2 gives the full variable domain: SQTIHQWPATLVQPVGSPLSLECTVEGTSNPNLYWYRQAAGRGLQLLFYSVGIGQISSEVPQNLSASRPQDRQFILSSKKLLLSDSGFYLCAWSVNFAGGSDGYTFGSGTRLTVV.

This chain joins TRBV18 and TRBJ1-1; D might be TRBD1 (6 bases). V lost 3 bases to trimming and J lost 6 bases, with 14 bases between them. CDR1 and CDR2 from the germline V gene are KGHSH and LQKENI. This CDR3 region has 14 residues. The CDR3 here is CASSPGQSAPEAFF. Here the CDR3 DNA reads TGTGCCAGCTCACCCGGACAGTCGGCCCCTGAAGCTTTCTTT.

The chain combines TRBV11-2 with TRBJ1-4; 7 bases line up with TRBD1. The germline gives CDR1 SGHAT, CDR2 FQNNGV. After removal of 5 bases from V and 0 bases from J, the junction contained 6 bases not matched to a gene. This CDR3 spans 16 amino acids. This CDR3 is CASSLEGATTNEKLFF. The CDR3 coding sequence is TGTGCCAGCAGCCTCGAGGGGGCTACAACTAATGAAAAACTGTTTTTT.

The rearrangement uses TRBV6-4 and TRBJ2-1, with D maybe TRBD2 (6 bases). The germline gives CDR1 MRHNA, CDR2 SNTAGT. V was shortened by 2 bases and J by 5 bases, with 10 bases between the two germline ends. The CDR3 has 14 residues. The CDR3, as DNA: TGTGCCAGCAGTGACGGGGACTTTAACAATGAGCAGTTCTTC. It encodes CASSDGDFNNEQFF.

The gene calls are TRBV6-5 and TRBJ1-2; D perhaps matches TRBD1 (6 bases). The CDR3 contains 14 residues. Germline CDR1 is MNHEY and CDR2 is SVGAGI. V was trimmed by 6 bases and J by 2 bases, leaving 13 bases between them. The CDR3 loop reads CASSPGQINYGYTF. The CDR3 DNA follows: TGTGCCAGCAGCCCCGGACAGATAAACTATGGCTACACCTTC.

The V and J genes are TRBV14 and TRBJ1-2; 7 bases are shared with TRBD1. The CDR3 length is 14 residues. Germline CDR1 is SGHDN and CDR2 is FVKESK. Losses at the gene ends were 4 bases for V and 7 bases for J; bases not matched to a gene: 9. The CDR3 sequence is CASSPDRAFLGYTF. Here the CDR3 DNA reads TGTGCCAGCAGCCCCGACAGGGCGTTCCTTGGCTACACCTTC.

A few counts support this clone. The chain is built from TRBV19 and TRBJ1-3; D gene unclear. Trimming left V 2 bases short and J 0 bases short, with 14 bases between. CDR3 length: 17 residues. CDR1 LNHDA and CDR2 SQIVND come from the germline V gene (reference sequence). As DNA, the CDR3 is TGTGCCAGTAGTATATGGATGGGAGCGGCCTCTGGAAACACCATATATTTT. This sequence encodes CASSIWMGAASGNTIYF.

This clone was found once. V usage is TRBV9 and J usage is TRBJ2-1, with 13 bases that match TRBD2. Germline trimming cut 0 bases from V and 11 bases from J; bases unmatched to any gene: 17. This CDR3 region has 19 residues. From germline, CDR1 is SGDLS and CDR2 YYNGEE. DNA for the CDR3: TGTGCCAGCAGCGTAGGAACGGTTAGGACTAGCGGGAGAGAGTCCCAGCAGTTCTTC. It encodes CASSVGTVRTSGRESQQFF.

The rearrangement links TRBV6-1 to TRBJ2-7; D ambiguous. This CDR3 has 13 residues. Germline CDR1 reads MNHNS; CDR2 reads SASEGT. The V and J ends lost 2 bases and 5 bases respectively, with 10 bases between them. The CDR3: CASSESFYHEQYF. The CDR3 region has the DNA TGTGCCAGCAGTGAATCGTTCTACCACGAGCAGTACTTC.

The chain couples TRBV28 to TRBJ2-7; D gene unclear. Germline V gene sequence: CDR1 MDHEN, CDR2 SYDVKM. The V end was cut by 1 base, the J end by 4 bases, with 8 bases between. The CDR3 totals 13 residues. CDR3 in amino acids: CASSLYGPYEQYF. CDR3 sequence (DNA): TGTGCCAGCAGTTTATATGGCCCTTACGAGCAGTACTTC.

J is TRBJ2-7 and V is TRBV18, with 9 bases fitting TRBD1. The CDR3 extends over 16 amino acids. V was clipped by 0 bases and J by 7 bases; unmatched bases: 10. Per germline, CDR1 KGHSH and CDR2 LQKENI. As DNA, the CDR3 is TGTGCCAGCTCACCACCGTCGGGACAGGGCGCCCTGGAGCAGTACTTC. Translated, it gives CASSPPSGQGALEQYF.

The chain couples TRBV14 to TRBJ2-5; possibly TRBD1 for D (5 bases). The CDR3 spans 15 residues. The germline V gene encodes CDR1 SGHDN and CDR2 FVKESK. Trimming stripped 1 base from V and 1 base from J, with 10 bases between. The CDR3 coding sequence is TGTGCCAGCAGCCAAGTATGGGGCATCCAAGAGACCCAGTACTTC. Its protein product is CASSQVWGIQETQYF.

Details on this clone: Relative to the germline gene, one junction end is altered; a read error may explain this. The V call is TRBV9, the J call TRBJ1-3, with TRBD1 as a possible D gene (5 bases). Germline assignment: CDR1 SGDLS and CDR2 YYNGEE. This CDR3 region has 10 residues. This CDR3 reads CASSGQGIVF. DNA of the CDR3: TGTGCCAGCAGCGGGCAGGGAATCGTCTTT.

The chain couples TRBV13 to TRBJ2-1; 11 positions agree with TRBD2. The CDR3 loop spans 17 amino acids. The ends lost 5 bases at V and 5 bases at J; junction bases unmatched: 11. CDR1 PRHDT and CDR2 FYEKMQ come from the germline V gene (reference sequence). CDR3 bases: TGTGCCAGCAGCGAAACAGGGAGACTAGCGGGGAACAATGAGCAGTTCTTC. It translates to CASSETGRLAGNNEQFF.

The V call is TRBV9, the J call TRBJ2-1; 9 bases align to TRBD2. The J segment lost 8 bases and the V segment lost 0 bases, leaving 9 bases of the junction unmatched. This CDR3 region has 16 residues. CDR1 SGDLS and CDR2 YYNGEE come from the germline V gene. CDR3 bases: TGTGCCAGCAGCGTAGAGGGCGGGAGGGCCGCGGATGAGCAGTTCTTC. Translation gives CASSVEGGRAADEQFF. The full variable domain, completed using reference TRBV9 and TRBJ2-1, is DSGVTQTPKHLITATGQRVTLRCSPRSGDLSVYWYQQSLDQGLQFLIQYYNGEERAKGNILERFSAQQFPDLHSELNLSSLELGDSALYFCASSVEGGRAADEQFFGPGTRLTVL.